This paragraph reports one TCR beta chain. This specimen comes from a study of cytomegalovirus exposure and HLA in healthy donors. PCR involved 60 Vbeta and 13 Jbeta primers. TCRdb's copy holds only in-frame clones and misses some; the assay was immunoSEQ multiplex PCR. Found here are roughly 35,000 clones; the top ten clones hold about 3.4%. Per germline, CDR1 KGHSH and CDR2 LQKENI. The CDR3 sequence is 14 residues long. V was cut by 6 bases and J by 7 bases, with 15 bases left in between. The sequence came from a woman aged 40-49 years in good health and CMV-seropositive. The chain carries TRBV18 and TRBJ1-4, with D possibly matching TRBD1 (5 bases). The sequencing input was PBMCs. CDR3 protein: CASSALAGLEKLFF. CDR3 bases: TGTGCCAGCTCCGCCCTAGCGGGACTTGAAAAACTGTTTTTT.